These T cell receptor beta chains were read from a single sample in a study of blood T cell repertoires in COVID-19. Only in-frame clones appear in the TCRdb table, and some are missing; sequencing was by immunoSEQ multiplex PCR. The sample carries some 200,000 clones, 70% to 90% recorded once. Input material: peripheral blood. Receptors were obtained from a woman between 18 and 29 years old who had recovered from COVID-19. The CDR3 runs from the conserved cysteine through the conserved F or W. Fields, in order: D gene, J gene, V gene, clone size, CDR3 protein, CDR3 DNA. A D gene is named only where the DNA matches it firmly. Clone size, where shown, is once, few, many, or a class for clones that have expanded.

d_call: TRBD1; j_call: TRBJ1-3; v_call: TRBV11-2; clone_size: -; cdr3_aa: CASSLTRDRGNTIYF; cdr3_nt: TGTGCCAGCAGCTTAACCCGGGACAGAGGAAACACCATATATTTT
d_call: TRBD1; j_call: TRBJ1-2; v_call: TRBV3-1/TRBV3-2; clone_size: -; cdr3_aa: CASSQDYGTGKNGYTF; cdr3_nt: TGTGCCAGCAGCCAAGATTATGGGACAGGCAAAAATGGCTACACCTTC
d_call: -; j_call: TRBJ2-3; v_call: TRBV3-1/TRBV3-2; clone_size: -; cdr3_aa: CASSPENEDTQYF; cdr3_nt: TGTGCCAGCAGCCCGGAGAATGAGGATACGCAGTATTTT
d_call: TRBD2; j_call: TRBJ2-1; v_call: TRBV6-5; clone_size: -; cdr3_aa: CASMVQAGAPNEQFF; cdr3_nt: TGTGCCAGCATGGTTCAAGCGGGAGCCCCCAATGAGCAGTTCTTC
d_call: TRBD1; j_call: TRBJ1-1; v_call: TRBV5-6; clone_size: -; cdr3_aa: CASSFRQGEWNTEAFF; cdr3_nt: TGTGCCAGCAGCTTTCGACAGGGGGAATGGAACACTGAAGCTTTCTTT
d_call: -; j_call: TRBJ1-1; v_call: TRBV14; clone_size: once; cdr3_aa: CASSQEYTGKWANTEAFF; cdr3_nt: TGTGCCAGCAGCCAAGAGTACACAGGAAAGTGGGCGAACACTGAAGCTTTCTTT
d_call: TRBD2; j_call: TRBJ2-1; v_call: TRBV9; clone_size: -; cdr3_aa: CASSQSGGSYNEQFF; cdr3_nt: TGTGCCAGCAGTCAAAGCGGGGGCTCCTACAATGAGCAGTTCTTC
d_call: -; j_call: TRBJ2-7; v_call: TRBV12-3/TRBV12-4; clone_size: -; cdr3_aa: CASSFGGSYEQYF; cdr3_nt: TGTGCCAGCAGTTTTGGGGGGAGTTACGAGCAGTACTTC
d_call: -; j_call: TRBJ2-7; v_call: TRBV5-6; clone_size: -; cdr3_aa: CASSLSGYYEQYF; cdr3_nt: TGTGCCAGCAGCCTCAGCGGGTACTACGAGCAGTACTTC
d_call: TRBD1; j_call: TRBJ2-7; v_call: TRBV14; clone_size: once; cdr3_aa: CASSQGGGREQYF; cdr3_nt: TGTGCCAGCAGCCAAGGAGGGGGCAGGGAGCAGTACTTC
d_call: -; j_call: TRBJ1-1; v_call: TRBV7-6; clone_size: -; cdr3_aa: CASSSTVGQNTEAFF; cdr3_nt: TGTGCCAGCAGCTCCACGGTTGGACAAAACACTGAAGCTTTCTTT
d_call: -; j_call: TRBJ1-2; v_call: TRBV7-9; clone_size: once; cdr3_aa: CASSPHNYGYTF; cdr3_nt: TGTGCCAGCAGCCCACATAACTATGGCTACACCTTC
d_call: TRBD1; j_call: TRBJ1-2; v_call: TRBV5-6; clone_size: once; cdr3_aa: CASTEGTVYYGYTF; cdr3_nt: TGTGCCAGCACCGAAGGGACAGTGTACTATGGCTACACCTTC
d_call: -; j_call: TRBJ2-3; v_call: TRBV5-5; clone_size: -; cdr3_aa: CASSRDMWTDTQYF; cdr3_nt: TGTGCCAGCAGCCGAGATATGTGGACAGATACGCAGTATTTT
d_call: -; j_call: TRBJ2-3; v_call: TRBV18; clone_size: -; cdr3_aa: CASSPPGYTDTQYF; cdr3_nt: TGTGCCAGCTCACCACCGGGCTACACAGATACGCAGTATTTT
d_call: -; j_call: TRBJ2-1; v_call: TRBV7-2; clone_size: once; cdr3_aa: CASSLAGGLNNEQFF; cdr3_nt: TGTGCCAGCAGCTTAGCGGGGGGACTCAACAATGAGCAGTTCTTC
d_call: TRBD2; j_call: TRBJ2-7; v_call: TRBV2; clone_size: -; cdr3_aa: CASMITSGISEQYF; cdr3_nt: TGTGCCAGCATGATCACTAGCGGGATCAGCGAGCAGTACTTC
d_call: -; j_call: TRBJ1-2; v_call: TRBV11-3; clone_size: -; cdr3_aa: CASSPRDKDHRGYTF; cdr3_nt: TGTGCCAGCAGCCCACGGGACAAGGACCACAGGGGCTACACCTTC
d_call: TRBD2; j_call: TRBJ2-7; v_call: TRBV7-9; clone_size: -; cdr3_aa: CASSLALAGENEQYF; cdr3_nt: TGTGCCAGCAGCTTAGCGCTAGCGGGAGAGAACGAGCAGTACTTC
d_call: -; j_call: TRBJ2-5; v_call: TRBV4-1; clone_size: -; cdr3_aa: CASSQAGWETQYF; cdr3_nt: TGCGCCAGCAGCCAAGCGGGGTGGGAGACCCAGTACTTC
d_call: TRBD2; j_call: TRBJ2-1; v_call: TRBV11-2; clone_size: -; cdr3_aa: CASSLLAGLVHEQFF; cdr3_nt: TGTGCCAGCAGCTTACTAGCGGGATTGGTTCATGAGCAGTTCTTC
d_call: TRBD1; j_call: TRBJ2-7; v_call: TRBV19; clone_size: -; cdr3_aa: CASSPLQDRGHYEQYF; cdr3_nt: TGTGCCAGTAGTCCCCTCCAGGACAGGGGGCACTACGAGCAGTACTTC
d_call: -; j_call: TRBJ2-7; v_call: TRBV5-1; clone_size: -; cdr3_aa: CASVYGNEQYF; cdr3_nt: TGCGCCAGCGTTTACGGTAACGAGCAGTACTTC
d_call: TRBD1; j_call: TRBJ1-6; v_call: TRBV11-2; clone_size: -; cdr3_aa: CASNQDRGNSPLHF; cdr3_nt: TGTGCCAGCAACCAGGACAGGGGAAACTCACCCCTCCACTTT
d_call: TRBD2; j_call: TRBJ2-1; v_call: TRBV11-2; clone_size: -; cdr3_aa: CASSLTSGSNNEQFF; cdr3_nt: TGTGCCAGCAGCTTAACTAGCGGGAGTAACAATGAGCAGTTCTTC
d_call: -; j_call: TRBJ2-7; v_call: TRBV4-3; clone_size: -; cdr3_aa: CASSHLGQGHYEQYF; cdr3_nt: TGCGCCAGCAGCCACCTGGGGCAGGGCCATTACGAGCAGTACTTC
d_call: TRBD1; j_call: TRBJ1-1; v_call: TRBV5-1; clone_size: -; cdr3_aa: CASSWGLRDRGSEAFF; cdr3_nt: TGCGCCAGCAGCTGGGGACTGCGGGACAGGGGCTCTGAAGCTTTCTTT
d_call: -; j_call: TRBJ2-1; v_call: TRBV13; clone_size: once; cdr3_aa: CASSPGTGTYNEQFF; cdr3_nt: TGTGCCAGCAGCCCTGGGACTGGTACCTACAATGAGCAGTTCTTC
d_call: TRBD1; j_call: TRBJ1-1; v_call: TRBV9; clone_size: -; cdr3_aa: CASSRQGVGTEAFF; cdr3_nt: TGTGCCAGCAGCCGACAGGGGGTCGGCACTGAAGCTTTCTTT
d_call: TRBD2; j_call: TRBJ2-3; v_call: TRBV7-6; clone_size: -; cdr3_aa: CASSRTSGSSTDTQYF; cdr3_nt: TGTGCCAGCAGCCGGACTAGCGGGAGTAGCACAGATACGCAGTATTTT
d_call: TRBD2; j_call: TRBJ2-3; v_call: TRBV6-2/TRBV6-3; clone_size: -; cdr3_aa: CASSPPSGRGADTQYF; cdr3_nt: TGTGCCAGCAGTCCCCCTAGCGGGAGAGGGGCAGATACGCAGTATTTT
d_call: -; j_call: TRBJ2-1; v_call: TRBV7-8; clone_size: few; cdr3_aa: CASSPTGVYNEQFF; cdr3_nt: TGTGCCAGCAGCCCGACGGGGGTTTACAATGAGCAGTTCTTC
d_call: TRBD2; j_call: TRBJ2-1; v_call: TRBV9; clone_size: -; cdr3_aa: CASSPQAGGQSSYNEQFF; cdr3_nt: TGTGCCAGCAGCCCCCAAGCGGGAGGACAAAGCTCCTACAATGAGCAGTTCTTC
d_call: TRBD1; j_call: TRBJ2-7; v_call: TRBV2; clone_size: -; cdr3_aa: CASTHDRDEQYF; cdr3_nt: TGTGCCAGCACTCACGACAGGGACGAGCAGTACTTC
d_call: TRBD2; j_call: TRBJ2-7; v_call: TRBV5-4; clone_size: -; cdr3_aa: CASSALTPTSGRPYEQYF; cdr3_nt: TGTGCCAGCAGCGCCCTAACTCCGACTAGCGGGCGACCCTACGAGCAGTACTTC
d_call: -; j_call: TRBJ2-5; v_call: TRBV13; clone_size: -; cdr3_aa: CASSSGGETQYF; cdr3_nt: TGTGCCAGCAGTTCTGGGGGGGAGACCCAGTACTTC
d_call: TRBD1; j_call: TRBJ1-1; v_call: TRBV3-1/TRBV3-2; clone_size: once; cdr3_aa: CASSLRTGGTEAFF; cdr3_nt: TGTGCCAGCAGCCTGCGGACAGGGGGCACTGAAGCTTTCTTT
d_call: TRBD2; j_call: TRBJ2-7; v_call: TRBV27; clone_size: few; cdr3_aa: CASSFSGTSGMRYEQYF; cdr3_nt: TGTGCCAGCAGTTTTAGCGGGACTAGCGGGATGAGGTACGAGCAGTACTTC
d_call: TRBD2; j_call: TRBJ2-3; v_call: TRBV15; clone_size: few; cdr3_aa: CATSRGSGSTDTQYF; cdr3_nt: TGTGCCACCAGCAGAGGTAGCGGGAGCACAGATACGCAGTATTTT
d_call: TRBD1; j_call: TRBJ2-1; v_call: TRBV5-4; clone_size: -; cdr3_aa: CASSPVDRGYIEQFF; cdr3_nt: TGTGCCAGCAGCCCAGTGGACAGGGGATACATTGAGCAGTTCTTC
d_call: TRBD1; j_call: TRBJ1-3; v_call: TRBV6-5; clone_size: once; cdr3_aa: CASSYRGLPSGNTIYF; cdr3_nt: TGTGCCAGCAGCTACAGGGGCTTACCTTCTGGAAACACCATATATTTT
d_call: -; j_call: TRBJ2-7; v_call: TRBV5-4; clone_size: -; cdr3_aa: CASSSGFGTLSSYEQYF; cdr3_nt: TGTGCCAGCAGCTCGGGCTTCGGGACTCTAAGCTCCTACGAGCAGTACTTC
d_call: -; j_call: TRBJ2-7; v_call: TRBV9; clone_size: few; cdr3_aa: CASSVGGRYEQYF; cdr3_nt: TGTGCCAGCAGCGTAGGGGGGCGGTACGAGCAGTACTTC
d_call: -; j_call: TRBJ2-7; v_call: TRBV13; clone_size: -; cdr3_aa: CASSLGRAKNVEQYF; cdr3_nt: TGTGCCAGCAGCTTAGGGAGAGCTAAAAACGTCGAGCAGTACTTC
d_call: -; j_call: TRBJ2-1; v_call: TRBV12-3/TRBV12-4; clone_size: -; cdr3_aa: CASRGVYNEQFF; cdr3_nt: TGTGCCAGCAGGGGAGTATACAATGAGCAGTTCTTC
d_call: TRBD1; j_call: TRBJ2-1; v_call: TRBV7-3; clone_size: -; cdr3_aa: CASSQDRVNEQFF; cdr3_nt: TGTGCCAGCAGTCAGGACAGGGTGAATGAGCAGTTCTTC
d_call: TRBD1; j_call: TRBJ1-6; v_call: TRBV7-8; clone_size: -; cdr3_aa: CASRGQYNSPLHF; cdr3_nt: TGTGCCAGCAGGGGACAGTATAATTCACCCCTCCACTTT